This passage covers 28 T cell receptor beta chains from one sample sequenced in a study of metastatic and nonmetastatic thyroid tumors. Before thyroid surgery, none of the patients had received any treatment. TCRdb re-processed the PCR reads through MiXCR. The table records some 29,000 clones, around 3.5% of them present only once. Sequenced: blood. These receptors were collected from a male donor with papillary thyroid cancer or a benign thyroid nodule (not recorded which). Some clones in this sample may be carry-over from other donors' samples.

In this sample, this clone turned up a few times. Here the CDR3 DNA reads TGTGCCAGCTCCTTCTGGGACAGGGTCGACGAGCAGTACTTC. Protein sequence: CASSFWDRVDEQYF. The chain joins TRBV27 to TRBJ2-7, with 9 bases fitting TRBD1. Losses at the gene ends were 8 bases for V and 5 bases for J; bases not matched to a gene: 10. The CDR3 loop spans 14 amino acids. Germline loops: CDR1 MNHEY, CDR2 SMNVEV (reference sequence).

This clone appeared many times. This chain connects TRBV20-1 to TRBJ2-2; perhaps D is TRBD1 or TRBD2 (5 bases each). The germline V and J ends were trimmed by 3 bases and 0 bases, with 11 bases remaining between them. Germline CDR1 DFQATT, CDR2 SNEGSKA (reference sequence). This CDR3 has 15 amino acids. The CDR3 reads CSAREDITNTGELFF. For the CDR3, the DNA is TGCAGTGCTAGGGAGGACATTACGAACACCGGGGAGCTGTTTTTT.

Many counts were recorded for this clone. The CDR3 is CASSFKVGTDTQYF. The CDR3 region has the DNA TGTGCCAGCAGCTTTAAGGTGGGAACAGATACGCAGTATTTT. This chain joins TRBV13 and TRBJ2-3; the D is unclear. The CDR3 totals 14 residues. V was trimmed by 3 bases and J by 3 bases, leaving 10 bases between them. Germline loops: CDR1 PRHDT, CDR2 FYEKMQ (reference sequence). Full variable domain (rest looked up from reference TRBV13 and TRBJ2-3): AAGVIQSPRHLIKEKRETATLKCYPIPRHDTVYWYQQGPGQDPQFLISFYEKMQSDKGSIPDRFSAQQFSDYHSELNMSSLELGDSALYFCASSFKVGTDTQYFGPGTRLTVL.

This clone was picked up many times. The chain carries TRBV11-2 and TRBJ2-1, with 9 positions matching TRBD2. Germline values: CDR1 SGHAT, CDR2 FQNNGV. CDR3 length equals 14 residues. V was pared by 4 bases and J by 14 bases, with 12 bases of the junction left unmatched. In DNA form, the CDR3 reads TGTGCCAGCAGCTCGACTAGCGGCGTAGAGCCTAAGTTCTTC. It is translated as CASSSTSGVEPKFF.

This clone is medium-sized (0.01 to 0.1%) within its sample. The rearrangement links TRBV6-2 or TRBV6-3 to TRBJ2-7; no reliable D call. The ends were cut back, 2 bases at V and 5 bases at J, with 4 bases in the middle. This CDR3 spans 11 amino acids. CDR1 MNHEY and CDR2 SVGEGT come from the germline V gene. The CDR3, as DNA: TGTGCCAGCAGTTACCCCAACGAGCAGTACTTC. This encodes CASSYPNEQYF.

Many counts were recorded for this clone. This sequence joins TRBV5-6 and TRBJ2-7; 12 nucleotides align to TRBD1. CDR1 SGHDT and CDR2 YYEEEE come from the germline V gene. The CDR3 runs to 15 residues. Trimming removed 3 bases from V and 5 bases from J; junction bases left unmatched: 6. CDR3 loop: CASSWLGQGANEQYF. In nucleotides, the CDR3 is TGTGCCAGCAGCTGGCTGGGACAGGGGGCGAACGAGCAGTACTTC.

This chain connects TRBV30 to TRBJ1-4; TRBD1 might be the D (6 bases). The germline V gene has CDR1 GTSNPN and CDR2 SVGIG (reference sequence). The CDR3 consists of 14 residues. V was clipped by 0 bases and J by 10 bases, with 15 bases between them. This CDR3 reads CAWSVRDTLAKLFF. In DNA, the CDR3 is TGTGCCTGGAGTGTACGGGACACCTTGGCAAAACTGTTTTTT.

This clone was seen many times. CDR3 sequence (DNA): TGTGCCAGCAGCCCGCCGACAGGGACCGGGGAGCTGTTTTTT. As protein: CASSPPTGTGELFF. The chain joins TRBV5-5 to TRBJ2-2; 7 nucleotides match TRBD1. The junction had 5 bases not matched to a gene; V was cut back by 4 bases and J by 5 bases. There are 14 residues in the CDR3. The germline V gene has CDR1 SGHKS and CDR2 YYEKEE (reference sequence).

Judged by abundance, this clone is medium-sized. The J gene is TRBJ1-2, the V gene TRBV24-1; perhaps TRBD1 as D (5 bases). Germline lookup yields CDR1 KGHDR and CDR2 SFDVKD. With 0 bases removed from V and 1 base from J, the gap between germline ends came to 8 bases. There are 15 residues in the CDR3. The CDR3 region is CATSDLGAINYGYTF. In nucleotides, the CDR3 is TGTGCCACCAGTGATTTGGGGGCGATTAACTATGGCTACACCTTC.

By sample share, this clone is medium-sized. The chain couples TRBV5-1 to TRBJ1-5; tentative D call: TRBD1 (5 bases). The germline V and J ends were trimmed by 0 bases and 2 bases, with 9 bases remaining between them. The V gene's germline CDR1 is SGHRS and CDR2 YFSETQ. CDR3 length: 15 amino acids. The CDR3 DNA sequence: TGCGCCAGCAGCTTGGGGCAGGGCGGCAATCAGCCCCAGCATTTT. It specifies CASSLGQGGNQPQHF.

Ten or more counts support this clone. The V call is TRBV20-1, the J call TRBJ1-2; 9 bases are shared with TRBD1. CDR1 and CDR2 from the germline V gene are DFQATT and SNEGSKA (reference sequence). The CDR3 has 15 residues. Losses at the gene ends were 0 bases for V and 8 bases for J; bases not matched to a gene: 10. CDR3 sequence (DNA): TGCAGTGCTAGAGATCCGGGACAGGGATTGTGCGGCTACACCTTC. The encoded protein is CSARDPGQGLCGYTF.

This clone is medium-sized by share. V usage is TRBV27 and J usage is TRBJ2-3; D not certain. The CDR3 spans 13 residues. V was clipped by 8 bases and J by 6 bases, with 15 bases between them. Germline CDR1 MNHEY, CDR2 SMNVEV (reference sequence). The CDR3 sequence: CASGGAGVDTQYF. The CDR3 nucleotides read TGTGCCAGCGGTGGCGCCGGAGTCGATACGCAGTATTTT.

This clone was counted many times. The chain joins TRBV4-3 to TRBJ2-1, with 7 positions matching TRBD1. Germline V CDR1 and CDR2: LGHNA, YSLEER. With V trimmed by 4 bases and J by 8 bases, 5 bases remained unmatched. The CDR3 totals 13 residues. CDR3 coding DNA: TGCGCCAGCAGCCGACGGACAGGCGATGAGCAGTTCTTC. This encodes CASSRRTGDEQFF.

This clone was seen many times. The chain couples TRBV30 to TRBJ2-1, with D perhaps matching TRBD2 (5 bases). Germline V gives CDR1 GTSNPN, CDR2 SVGIG (reference sequence). This CDR3 comprises 18 residues. Trimming removed 0 bases at V and 5 bases at J, with 23 bases between. The CDR3 sequence: CAWSVRVSALAFNNEQFF. DNA of the CDR3: TGTGCCTGGAGTGTTCGGGTTAGCGCACTCGCCTTCAACAATGAGCAGTTCTTC.

This clone was recorded a few times. Because it lacks the conserved phenylalanine or tryptophan at the end, this CDR3 is likely a read error. It is unclear where the CDR3 begins or ends on the DNA, so no DNA is shown, and the CDR3 is as TCRdb lists it. The chain uses TRBV6-1 and TRBJ1-2; the D segment call TRBD1 is taken from the table without a DNA check. CDR1 and CDR2 (germline): MNHNS, SASEGT. The CDR3 spans 11 residues, counting both ends. CDR3 residues: CASNQGRGYNL.

This clone was seen at least ten times. The chain carries TRBV3-1 and TRBJ1-3; no definite D call. V dropped 1 base and J dropped 5 bases, with 9 bases sitting between them. The CDR3 loop spans 14 amino acids. Per germline, CDR1 LGHDT and CDR2 YNNKEL (reference sequence). DNA for the CDR3: TGTGCCAGCAGCCAAGTAGATACGCGAAACACCATATATTTT. It codes for CASSQVDTRNTIYF.

V usage is TRBV13 and J usage is TRBJ1-6, with no clear D. With 0 bases removed from V and 8 bases from J, the gap between germline ends came to 8 bases. Germline CDR1 PRHDT, CDR2 FYEKMQ (reference sequence). CDR3 size: 14 residues. The CDR3 spells CASSLGGVDSPLHF. The CDR3 region has the DNA TGTGCCAGCAGCTTAGGCGGGGTGGATTCACCCCTCCACTTT.

This clone has just a few counts. The chain carries TRBV6-2 or TRBV6-3 and TRBJ1-1; a weak D match, TRBD1 (6 bases). The CDR3 sequence is 13 residues long. The V and J ends lost 9 bases and 5 bases respectively, with 16 bases between them. From germline, CDR1 is MNHEY and CDR2 SVGEGT. Here the CDR3 reads CAREGGGGTEAFF. CDR3 nucleotide sequence: TGTGCCAGGGAAGGGGGGGGAGGGACTGAAGCTTTCTTT.

As for this clone: The CDR3 ends on some other residue instead of the conserved phenylalanine or tryptophan, so this is likely a read error. The chain joins TRBV9 to TRBJ2-7, with D possibly being TRBD2 (6 bases). V gave up 0 bases and J gave up 3 bases, with 10 bases separating them. The CDR3 is made up of 14 amino acids. Germline CDR1 is SGDLS and CDR2 is YYNGEE. The CDR3 region has the DNA TGTGCCAGCAGCGTAGGGACTATCGGCTACGAGCAGTACCTC. This codes for CASSVGTIGYEQYL.

This clone was seen ten or more times. V and J are TRBV20-1 and TRBJ2-3; perhaps TRBD2 as D (6 bases). The CDR3 totals 15 residues. The germline CDR1 and CDR2 sequences are DFQATT and SNEGSKA (reference sequence). The germline V and J ends were trimmed by 3 bases and 4 bases, with 17 bases remaining between them. CDR3 sequence: CSARGGRSGPDTQYF. As DNA, the CDR3 is TGCAGTGCTAGGGGAGGAAGGAGCGGGCCAGATACGCAGTATTTT.

About this clone: The missing conserved phenylalanine or tryptophan at the end of this CDR3 makes a read error likely. The chain has TRBV6-2 or TRBV6-3 and TRBJ2-5; TRBD1 is a possible D gene (6 bases). This CDR3 has 12 residues. CDR1 is MNHEY, CDR2 SVGEGT, per germline. Trimming shortened V by 8 bases and J by 5 bases, and 12 bases separated the two germline ends. The CDR3 loop is CASGPGEETQYL. As DNA, the CDR3 is TGTGCCAGCGGTCCAGGGGAGGAGACCCAGTACTTA.

The rearrangement links TRBV20-1 to TRBJ2-5, with TRBD2 matching 10 bases. The CDR3 loop spans 15 amino acids. V shed 0 bases and J 1 base; nucleotides not matched to a gene: 2. The V gene's germline CDR1 is DFQATT and CDR2 SNEGSKA (reference sequence). In DNA form, the CDR3 reads TGCAGTGCTAGAGATATAGCGGGGGGCCAAGAGACCCAGTACTTC. Its protein is CSARDIAGGQETQYF.

This clone was counted many times. This sequence joins TRBV10-2 and TRBJ2-7; 9 nucleotides agree with TRBD2. V lost 7 bases, J lost 2 bases, and 6 bases stayed unmatched. Germline-derived CDR1 and CDR2 are WSHSY and SAAADI. There are 14 residues in the CDR3. The CDR3, as DNA: TGCGCCAGCAACATAGCGGGGGTAACCTACGAGCAGTACTTC. Its protein product is CASNIAGVTYEQYF.

The table lists this clone with many counts. The chain employs TRBV18 and TRBJ1-1, with D tentatively TRBD1 (5 bases). This CDR3 is 13 amino acids long. V gave up 3 bases and J gave up 0 bases, with 5 bases separating them. Germline CDR1 and CDR2: KGHSH and LQKENI. The CDR3 sequence is CASSPGLNTEAFF. CDR3 DNA: TGTGCCAGCTCACCGGGGCTGAACACTGAAGCTTTCTTT.

This clone was seen only a few times. This rearrangement joins TRBV11-1 to TRBJ1-2, with 7 bases matching TRBD1. CDR1 is SGHAT, CDR2 FQDESV, per germline (reference sequence). The CDR3 is 14 amino acids. The V gene end was trimmed by 5 bases and the J gene end by 5 bases; junction bases not matched to a gene: 8. CDR3 bases: TGTGCCAGCAGCGTGGAAGGGGGCTGGTATGGCTACACCTTC. Translated: CASSVEGGWYGYTF. The full variable domain, completed using reference TRBV11-1 and TRBJ1-2, is EAEVAQSPRYKITEKSQAVAFWCDPISGHATLYWYRQILGQGPELLVQFQDESVVDDSQLPKDRFSAERLKGVDSTLKIQPAELGDSAMYLCASSVEGGWYGYTFGSGTRLTVV.

In its sample, this clone was seen a few times. The genes are TRBV7-9 and TRBJ1-2; tentative D call: TRBD1 (6 bases). V lost 1 base to trimming and J lost 6 bases, with 15 bases between them. The length of the CDR3 is 15 residues. Germline CDR1 reads SEHNR; CDR2 reads FQNEAQ (reference sequence). In DNA, the CDR3 is TGTGCCAGCAGCTTAGATTGGGGGGCGCTCGATGGCTACACCTTC. Translating it yields CASSLDWGALDGYTF. Together with reference TRBV7-9 and TRBJ1-2, the CDR3 gives the full variable domain: DTGVSQNPRHKITKRGQNVTFRCDPISEHNRLYWYRQTLGQGPEFLTYFQNEAQLEKSRLLSDRFSAERPKGSFSTLEIQRTEQGDSAMYLCASSLDWGALDGYTFGSGTRLTVV.

This clone appeared a few times. This chain joins TRBV6-1 and TRBJ1-2; 9 bases are a match to TRBD1. CDR1 MNHNS and CDR2 SASEGT come from the germline V gene. V dropped 7 bases and J dropped 4; count of bases not matched to a gene: 7. The CDR3 covers 14 residues. The CDR3 sequence is CASKLQGAGYGYTF. The CDR3 DNA sequence: TGTGCCAGCAAACTACAGGGGGCAGGCTATGGCTACACCTTC.

The table lists this clone with a few counts. The rearrangement joins TRBV27 to TRBJ2-3; 9 nucleotides agree with TRBD1. V shed 7 bases, J shed 4 bases, and the junction held 6 bases outside the gene matches. This CDR3 is built from 14 residues. Germline CDR1 is MNHEY and CDR2 is SMNVEV (reference sequence). CDR3 sequence (DNA): TGTGCCAGCACCTGGACAGGGGAGGCAGATACGCAGTATTTT. Its translation is CASTWTGEADTQYF.